Below, 3 T cell receptor beta chains from the same sample are listed, as sequenced in a study of blood T cell repertoires in COVID-19 (dated by TCRdb to about 2020). The library was obtained by the immunoSEQ multiplex PCR assay. Entries here come from immuneACCESS through TCRdb and include only in-frame sequences with V and J called. Some clones fail to appear in such tables; in the studies checked, an unresolved V gene covers under half of the shortfall, and the cause of the remainder is unknown. The sample contains more than 200,000 clones, about 83% of them found a single time. The ten largest clonotypes hold around 2.3% of the sample. Sequenced: peripheral blood. The receptors here all came from a middle-aged woman with active or convalescent COVID-19.

V and J are TRBV18 and TRBJ1-1, with TRBD1 matching 7 bases. The V segment lost 5 bases and the J segment 2 bases; nucleotides outside the gene matches: 11. The CDR3 spans 16 residues. Germline V lookup: CDR1 KGHSH, CDR2 LQKENI. The CDR3 here is CASSAQQGRYNTEAFF. As DNA, the CDR3 is TGTGCCAGCTCAGCGCAACAGGGGAGATATAACACTGAAGCTTTCTTT.

The chain joins TRBV4-2 to TRBJ2-3; the D is unclear. Trimming stripped 0 bases from V and 7 bases from J, with 5 bases between. The germline CDR1 and CDR2 sequences are LGHNA and YNFKEQ. CDR3 length: 12 residues. CDR3 amino acids: CASSQDLHTQYF. CDR3 DNA: TGTGCCAGCAGCCAAGATCTACATACGCAGTATTTT.

The rearrangement uses TRBV7-6 and TRBJ2-3, with D perhaps TRBD2 (7 bases). The CDR3 extends over 15 amino acids. The V end was cut by 3 bases, the J end by 3 bases, with 13 bases between. Germline V lookup: CDR1 SGHVS, CDR2 FNYEAQ. The CDR3 is CASSLGRGPTDTQYF. The CDR3 DNA sequence: TGTGCCAGCAGCTTGGGGCGGGGGCCGACAGATACGCAGTATTTT. Looking up the rest from reference TRBV7-6 and TRBJ2-3 gives the full variable domain: GAGVSQSPRYKVTKRGQDVALRCDPISGHVSLYWYRQALGQGPEFLTYFNYEAQQDKSGLPNDRFSAERPEGSISTLTIQRTEQRDSAMYRCASSLGRGPTDTQYFGPGTRLTVL.